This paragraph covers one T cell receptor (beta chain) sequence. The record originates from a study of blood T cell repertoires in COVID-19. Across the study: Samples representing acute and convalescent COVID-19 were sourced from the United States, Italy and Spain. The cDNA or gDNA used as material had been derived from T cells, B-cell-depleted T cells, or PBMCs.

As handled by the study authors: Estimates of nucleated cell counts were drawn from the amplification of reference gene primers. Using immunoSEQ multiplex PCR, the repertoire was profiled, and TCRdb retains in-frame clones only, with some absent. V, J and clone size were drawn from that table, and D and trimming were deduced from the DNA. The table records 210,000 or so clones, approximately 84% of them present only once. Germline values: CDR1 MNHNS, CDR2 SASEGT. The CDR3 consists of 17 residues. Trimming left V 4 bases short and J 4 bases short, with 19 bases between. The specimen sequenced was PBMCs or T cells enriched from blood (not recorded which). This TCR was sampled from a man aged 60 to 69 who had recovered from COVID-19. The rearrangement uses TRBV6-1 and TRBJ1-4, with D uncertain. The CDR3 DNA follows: TGTGCCAGCAGTGTTATTCGTTCAGGTCTTGGTAATGAAAAACTGTTTTTT. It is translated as CASSVIRSGLGNEKLFF.